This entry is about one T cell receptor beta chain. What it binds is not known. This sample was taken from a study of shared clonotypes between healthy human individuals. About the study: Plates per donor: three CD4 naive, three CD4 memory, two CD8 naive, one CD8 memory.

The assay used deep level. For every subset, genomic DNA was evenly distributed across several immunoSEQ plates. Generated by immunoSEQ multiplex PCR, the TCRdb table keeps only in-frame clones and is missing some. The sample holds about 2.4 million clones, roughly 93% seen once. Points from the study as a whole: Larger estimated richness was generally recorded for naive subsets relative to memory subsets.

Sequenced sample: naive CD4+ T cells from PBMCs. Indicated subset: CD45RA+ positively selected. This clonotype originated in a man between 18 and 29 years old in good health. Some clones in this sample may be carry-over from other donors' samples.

The CDR3: CASSLDGDANTEAFF. DNA of the CDR3: TGCGCCAGCAGCTTGGATGGGGATGCGAACACTGAAGCTTTCTTT. This chain uses TRBV5-1 with TRBJ1-1, with no clear D. Per the germline V gene, CDR1 is SGHRS and CDR2 is YFSETQ. V dropped 0 bases and J dropped 1 base, with 10 bases sitting between them. CDR3 length: 15 amino acids. The whole variable domain, remainder taken from reference TRBV5-1 and TRBJ1-1, is KAGVTQTPRYLIKTRGQQVTLSCSPISGHRSVSWYQQTPGQGLQFLFEYFSETQRNKGNFPGRFSGRQFSNSRSEMNVSTLELGDSALYLCASSLDGDANTEAFFGQGTRLTVV.